This T cell receptor beta chain was identified during a study of long-term antiretroviral therapy in people with HIV. Study results and caveats: Post-ART diversity increased but stayed below transplant donor controls. CDR3 lengths in HIV samples spanned a narrower range than controls.

The assay, immunoSEQ v3.0, was run at survey level. Assay: immunoSEQ multiplex PCR; the TCRdb copy retains only in-frame clones and omits some. This sample has about 36,000 clones, with approximately 80% found just once. As for this clone: As yet, its antigen is unknown.

Donors each had at least one pre-ART PBMC sample and at least two post-ART ones. Each HIV-infected participant was given treatment in the United States. CDR3 length: 13 amino acids. Germline V gene lookup returns CDR1 MDHEN and CDR2 SYDVKM. Trimming pared 5 bases from V and 6 bases from J, leaving 12 bases between. V gene TRBV28 combines with J gene TRBJ2-3; TRBD2 might be the D (6 bases). The sequenced sample was unsorted PBMCs, obtained 3.4 years after starting antiretroviral therapy. The TCR originated in a man aged 25 to 40 with HIV. Here the CDR3 DNA reads TGTGCCAGCAGTCCTACTAGCCTTGATACGCAGTATTTT. Translation: CASSPTSLDTQYF.